This T cell receptor beta chain was sequenced during a study of cytomegalovirus exposure and HLA in healthy donors. The study, taken as a whole, reports: In a later analysis, HLA-C alleles had the fewest associated TCRs, DRB1 alleles the most.

The PCR used 60 Vbeta and 13 Jbeta primers. Assay used: immunoSEQ multiplex PCR; TCRdb lists only in-frame clones, some missing. The sample comprises approximately 140,000 clones, roughly four fifths of which are singletons, and around 10% rests with the top ten. Whereas donors were nominally healthy upon sampling, unrecorded immune exposures were probable. In regard to this clone: Its specificity is unknown.

The V segment lost 0 bases and the J segment 7 bases; nucleotides outside the gene matches: 3. This CDR3 region has 15 residues. Germline values: CDR1 SGDLS, CDR2 YYNGEE. Sequenced input: PBMCs. The clonotype comes from a woman between 45 and 60 years old in good health and CMV-seropositive. V usage is TRBV9 and J usage is TRBJ1-6, with 8 bases lining up with TRBD1. CDR3 in DNA: TGTGCCAGCAGCGTAGAAACAGGGGGAAATTCACCCCTCCACTTT. Protein: CASSVETGGNSPLHF.